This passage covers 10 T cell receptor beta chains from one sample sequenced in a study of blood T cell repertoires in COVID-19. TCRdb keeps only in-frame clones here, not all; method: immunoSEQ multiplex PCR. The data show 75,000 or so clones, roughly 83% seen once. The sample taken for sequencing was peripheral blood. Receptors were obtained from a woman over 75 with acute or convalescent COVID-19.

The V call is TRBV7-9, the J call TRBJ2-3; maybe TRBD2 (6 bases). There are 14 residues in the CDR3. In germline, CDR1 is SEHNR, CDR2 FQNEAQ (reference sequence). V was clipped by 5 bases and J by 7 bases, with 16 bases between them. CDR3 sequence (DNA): TGTGCCAGCAGCCCGACGGAGGGCCCTTATACGCAGTATTTT. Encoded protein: CASSPTEGPYTQYF.

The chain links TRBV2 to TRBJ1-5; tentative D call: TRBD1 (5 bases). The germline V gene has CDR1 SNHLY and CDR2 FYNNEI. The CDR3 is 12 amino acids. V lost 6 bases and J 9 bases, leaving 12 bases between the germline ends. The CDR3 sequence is CASSQGLGPQHF. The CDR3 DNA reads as TGTGCCAGCAGCCAGGGTCTTGGGCCCCAGCATTTT.

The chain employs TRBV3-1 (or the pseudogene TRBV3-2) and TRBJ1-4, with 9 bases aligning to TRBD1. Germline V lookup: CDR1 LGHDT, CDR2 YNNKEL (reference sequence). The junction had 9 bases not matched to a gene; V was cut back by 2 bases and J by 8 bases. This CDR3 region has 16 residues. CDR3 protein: CASSQNPTGGAEKLFF. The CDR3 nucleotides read TGTGCCAGCAGCCAAAACCCGACAGGGGGGGCGGAAAAACTGTTTTTT.

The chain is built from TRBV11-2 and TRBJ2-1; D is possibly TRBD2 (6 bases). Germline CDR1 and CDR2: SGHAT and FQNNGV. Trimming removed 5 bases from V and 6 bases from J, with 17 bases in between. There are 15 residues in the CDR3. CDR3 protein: CASSPAGSRTNEQFF. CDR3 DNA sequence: TGTGCCAGCAGCCCGGCCGGGAGCCGGACCAATGAGCAGTTCTTC.

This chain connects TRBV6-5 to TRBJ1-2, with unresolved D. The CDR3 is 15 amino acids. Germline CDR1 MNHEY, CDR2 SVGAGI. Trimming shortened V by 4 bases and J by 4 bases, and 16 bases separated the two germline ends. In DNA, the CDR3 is TGTGCCAGCAGTTCTCACCGGGGAGGAGGCTATGGCTACACCTTC. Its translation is CASSSHRGGGYGYTF.

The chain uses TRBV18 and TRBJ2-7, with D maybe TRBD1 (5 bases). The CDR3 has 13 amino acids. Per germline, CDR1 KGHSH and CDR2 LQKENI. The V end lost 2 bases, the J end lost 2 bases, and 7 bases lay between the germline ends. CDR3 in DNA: TGTGCCAGCTCACCAGACAGTACCTACGAGCAGTACTTC. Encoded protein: CASSPDSTYEQYF.

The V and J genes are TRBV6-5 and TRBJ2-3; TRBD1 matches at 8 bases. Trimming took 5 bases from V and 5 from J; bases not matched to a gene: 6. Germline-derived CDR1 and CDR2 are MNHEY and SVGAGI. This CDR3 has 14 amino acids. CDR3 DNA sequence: TGTGCCAGCAGTATCCCAGGGGGCCTAGATACGCAGTATTTT. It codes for CASSIPGGLDTQYF.

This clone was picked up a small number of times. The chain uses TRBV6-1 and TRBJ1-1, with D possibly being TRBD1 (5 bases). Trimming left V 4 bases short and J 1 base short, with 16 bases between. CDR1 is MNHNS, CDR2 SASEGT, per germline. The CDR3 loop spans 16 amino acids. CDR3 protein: CASSAWGQGTNTEAFF. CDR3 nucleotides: TGTGCCAGCAGTGCCTGGGGCCAGGGCACGAACACTGAAGCTTTCTTT.

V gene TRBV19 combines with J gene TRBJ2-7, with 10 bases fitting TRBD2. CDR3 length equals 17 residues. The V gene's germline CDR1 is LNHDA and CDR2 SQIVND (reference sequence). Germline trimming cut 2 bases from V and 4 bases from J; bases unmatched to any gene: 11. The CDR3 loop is CASSILPLAGGVYEQYF. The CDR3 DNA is TGTGCCAGTAGTATACTTCCTTTAGCGGGGGGTGTGTACGAGCAGTACTTC.

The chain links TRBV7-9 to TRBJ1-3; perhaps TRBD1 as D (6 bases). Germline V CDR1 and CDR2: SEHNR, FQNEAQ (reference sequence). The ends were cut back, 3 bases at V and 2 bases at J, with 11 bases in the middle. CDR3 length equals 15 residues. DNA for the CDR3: TGTGCCAGCAGCTTGGCACAGGGACCTGGAAACACCATATATTTT. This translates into CASSLAQGPGNTIYF.